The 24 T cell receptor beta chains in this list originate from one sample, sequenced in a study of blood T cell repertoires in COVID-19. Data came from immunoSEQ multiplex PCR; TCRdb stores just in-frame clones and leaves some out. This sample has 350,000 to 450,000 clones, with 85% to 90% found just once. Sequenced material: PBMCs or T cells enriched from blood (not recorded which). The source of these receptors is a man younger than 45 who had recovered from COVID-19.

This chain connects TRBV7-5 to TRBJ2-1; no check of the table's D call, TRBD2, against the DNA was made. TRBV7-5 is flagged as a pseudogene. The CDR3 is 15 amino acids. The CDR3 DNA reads TGTGTCAGAAGCGGGGGCGGGAGGCCGGGTAATGAGCAGTTCTTC. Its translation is CVRSGGGRPGNEQFF.

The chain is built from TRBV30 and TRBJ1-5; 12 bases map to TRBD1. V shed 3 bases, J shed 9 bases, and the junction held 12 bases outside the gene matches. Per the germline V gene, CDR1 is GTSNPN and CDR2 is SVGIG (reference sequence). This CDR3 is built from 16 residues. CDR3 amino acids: CAWSPPGQGAFRPQHF. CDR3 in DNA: TGTGCCTGGAGCCCCCCGGGACAGGGGGCTTTTCGGCCCCAGCATTTT. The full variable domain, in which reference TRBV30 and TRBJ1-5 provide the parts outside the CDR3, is SQTIHQWPATLVQPVGSPLSLECTVEGTSNPNLYWYRQAAGRGLQLLFYSVGIGQISSEVPQNLSASRPQDRQFILSSKKLLLSDSGFYLCAWSPPGQGAFRPQHFGDGTRLSIL.

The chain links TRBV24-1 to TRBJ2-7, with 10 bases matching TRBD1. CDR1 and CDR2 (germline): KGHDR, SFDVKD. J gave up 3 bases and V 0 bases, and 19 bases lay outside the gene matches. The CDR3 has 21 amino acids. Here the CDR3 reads CATSDLIRDRGRGRRGYEQYF. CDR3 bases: TGTGCCACCAGTGATTTGATCCGGGACAGGGGAAGAGGGAGAAGAGGCTACGAGCAGTACTTC.

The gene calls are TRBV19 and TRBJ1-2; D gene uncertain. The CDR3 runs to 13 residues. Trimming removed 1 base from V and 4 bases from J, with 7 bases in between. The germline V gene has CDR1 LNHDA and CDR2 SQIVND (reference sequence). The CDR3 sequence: CASSIGAVYGYTF. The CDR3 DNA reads TGTGCCAGTAGTATAGGGGCAGTCTATGGCTACACCTTC.

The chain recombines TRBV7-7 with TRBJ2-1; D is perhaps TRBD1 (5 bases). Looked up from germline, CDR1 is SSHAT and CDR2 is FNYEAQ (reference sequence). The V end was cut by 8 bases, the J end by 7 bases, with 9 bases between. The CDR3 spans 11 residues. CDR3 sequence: CASGAGNEQFF. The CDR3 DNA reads TGTGCCAGCGGGGCCGGGAATGAGCAGTTCTTC.

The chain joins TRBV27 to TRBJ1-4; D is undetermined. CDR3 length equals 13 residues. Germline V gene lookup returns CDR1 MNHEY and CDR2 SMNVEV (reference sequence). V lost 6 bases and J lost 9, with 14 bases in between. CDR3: CASRAPQLKKLFF. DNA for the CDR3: TGTGCCAGCAGGGCCCCACAATTGAAAAAACTGTTTTTT.

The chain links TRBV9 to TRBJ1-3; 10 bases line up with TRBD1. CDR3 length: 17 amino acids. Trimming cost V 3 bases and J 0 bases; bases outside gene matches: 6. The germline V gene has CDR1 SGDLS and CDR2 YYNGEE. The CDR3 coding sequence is TGTGCCAGCAGCGCGGTGGGACAGGGGAGCTCTGGAAACACCATATATTTT. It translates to CASSAVGQGSSGNTIYF.

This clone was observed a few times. In DNA form, the CDR3 reads TGTGCCAGCAGCTTAGGGACTAGCGGGAGGAACACCGGGGAGCTGTTTTTT. The encoded protein is CASSLGTSGRNTGELFF. The gene calls are TRBV7-9 and TRBJ2-2, with 13 nucleotides matching TRBD2. CDR3 length: 17 residues. The germline V gene has CDR1 SEHNR and CDR2 FQNEAQ (reference sequence). V lost 1 base and J lost 1; bases outside the gene matches: 0.

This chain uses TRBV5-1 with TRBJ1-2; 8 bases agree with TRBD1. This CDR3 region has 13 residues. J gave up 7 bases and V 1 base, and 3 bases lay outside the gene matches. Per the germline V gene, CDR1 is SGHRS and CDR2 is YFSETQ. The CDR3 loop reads CASSLSGGSGYTF. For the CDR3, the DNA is TGCGCCAGCAGCTTGTCAGGGGGCAGTGGCTACACCTTC. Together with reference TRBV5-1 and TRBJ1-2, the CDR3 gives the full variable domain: KAGVTQTPRYLIKTRGQQVTLSCSPISGHRSVSWYQQTPGQGLQFLFEYFSETQRNKGNFPGRFSGRQFSNSRSEMNVSTLELGDSALYLCASSLSGGSGYTFGSGTRLTVV.

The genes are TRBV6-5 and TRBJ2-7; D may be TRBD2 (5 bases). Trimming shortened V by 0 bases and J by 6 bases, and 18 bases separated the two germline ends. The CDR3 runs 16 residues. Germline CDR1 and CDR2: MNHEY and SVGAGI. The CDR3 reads CASSYSIGLAVFEQYF. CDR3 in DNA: TGTGCCAGCAGTTACTCTATAGGACTGGCCGTTTTCGAGCAGTACTTC.

CDR3 in DNA: TGTGCCAGCCAATCGGACAGGGGAGTAGTATCACCCCTCCACTTT. Amino acid sequence: CASQSDRGVVSPLHF. This chain connects TRBV18 to TRBJ1-6, with 9 bases aligning to TRBD1. CDR1 and CDR2 from the germline V gene are KGHSH and LQKENI. The CDR3 loop spans 15 amino acids. Trimming cost V 8 bases and J 10 bases; bases outside gene matches: 12. Filled out from reference TRBV18 and TRBJ1-6, the complete variable domain reads NAGVMQNPRHLVRRRGQEARLRCSPMKGHSHVYWYRQLPEEGLKFMVYLQKENIIDESGMPKERFSAEFPKEGPSILRIQQVVRGDSAAYFCASQSDRGVVSPLHFGNGTRLTVT.

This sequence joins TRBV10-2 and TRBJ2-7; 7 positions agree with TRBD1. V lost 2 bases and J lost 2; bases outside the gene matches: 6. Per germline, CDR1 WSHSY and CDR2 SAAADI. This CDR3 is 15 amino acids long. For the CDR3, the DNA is TGCGCCAGCAGTGAGCCGCGACAGGGCCCCTACGAGCAGTACTTC. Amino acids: CASSEPRQGPYEQYF.

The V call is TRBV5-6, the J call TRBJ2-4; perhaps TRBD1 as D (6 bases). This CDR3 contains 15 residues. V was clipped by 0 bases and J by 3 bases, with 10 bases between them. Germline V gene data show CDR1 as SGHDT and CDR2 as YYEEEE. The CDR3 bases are TGTGCCAGCAGCTTGGCCATCAGGGGCAAAAACATTCAGTACTTC. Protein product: CASSLAIRGKNIQYF. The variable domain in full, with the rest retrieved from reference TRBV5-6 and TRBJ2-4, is DAGVTQSPTHLIKTRGQQVTLRCSPKSGHDTVSWYQQALGQGPQFIFQYYEEEERQRGNFPDRFSGHQFPNYSSELNVNALLLGDSALYLCASSLAIRGKNIQYFGAGTRLSVL.

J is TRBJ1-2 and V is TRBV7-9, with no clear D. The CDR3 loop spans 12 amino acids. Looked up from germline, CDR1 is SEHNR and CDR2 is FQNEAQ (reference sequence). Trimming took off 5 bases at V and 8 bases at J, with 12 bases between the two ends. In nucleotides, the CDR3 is TGTGCCAGCAGCGCCCGGGGTTTAGGCTACACCTTC. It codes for CASSARGLGYTF.

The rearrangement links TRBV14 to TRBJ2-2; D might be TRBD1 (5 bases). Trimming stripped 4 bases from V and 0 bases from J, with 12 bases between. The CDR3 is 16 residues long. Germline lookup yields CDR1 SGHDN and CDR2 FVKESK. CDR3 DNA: TGTGCCAGCAGCCCGCCCCCGACAGCGAACACCGGGGAGCTGTTTTTT. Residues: CASSPPPTANTGELFF.

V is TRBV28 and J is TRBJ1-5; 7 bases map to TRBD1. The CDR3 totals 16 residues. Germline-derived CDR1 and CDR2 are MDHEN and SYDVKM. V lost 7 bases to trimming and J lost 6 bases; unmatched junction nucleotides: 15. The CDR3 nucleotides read TGTGCCAGCATCCCGGGAGGGGGCGCATGGATTCAGCCCCAGCATTTT. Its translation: CASIPGGGAWIQPQHF.

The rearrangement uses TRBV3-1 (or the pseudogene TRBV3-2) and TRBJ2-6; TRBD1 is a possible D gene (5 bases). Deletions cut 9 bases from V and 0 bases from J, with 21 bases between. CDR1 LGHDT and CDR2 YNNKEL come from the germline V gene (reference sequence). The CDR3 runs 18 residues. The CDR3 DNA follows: TGTGCCAGACGATCCGCAGGGCTCGCCTACTCTGGGGCCAACGTCCTGACTTTC. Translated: CARRSAGLAYSGANVLTF.

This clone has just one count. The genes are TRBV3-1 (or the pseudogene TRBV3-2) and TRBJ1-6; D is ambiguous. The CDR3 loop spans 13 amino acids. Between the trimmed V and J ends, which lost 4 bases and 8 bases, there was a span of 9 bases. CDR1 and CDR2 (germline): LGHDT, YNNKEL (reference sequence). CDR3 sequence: CASSPPSDSPLHF. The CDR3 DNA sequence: TGTGCCAGCAGCCCTCCATCGGATTCACCCCTCCACTTT.

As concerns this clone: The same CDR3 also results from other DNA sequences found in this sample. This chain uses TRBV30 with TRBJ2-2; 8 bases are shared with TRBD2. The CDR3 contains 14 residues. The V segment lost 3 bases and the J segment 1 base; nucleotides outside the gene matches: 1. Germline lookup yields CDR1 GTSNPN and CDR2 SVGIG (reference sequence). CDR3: CAWRLAGNTGELFF. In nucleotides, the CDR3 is TGTGCCTGGAGGCTAGCGGGGAACACCGGGGAGCTGTTTTTT. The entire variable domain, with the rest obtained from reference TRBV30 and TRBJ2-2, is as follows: SQTIHQWPATLVQPVGSPLSLECTVEGTSNPNLYWYRQAAGRGLQLLFYSVGIGQISSEVPQNLSASRPQDRQFILSSKKLLLSDSGFYLCAWRLAGNTGELFFGEGSRLTVL.

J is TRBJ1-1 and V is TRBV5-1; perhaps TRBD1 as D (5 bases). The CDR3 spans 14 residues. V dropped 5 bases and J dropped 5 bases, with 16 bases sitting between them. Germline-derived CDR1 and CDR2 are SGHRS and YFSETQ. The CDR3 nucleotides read TGCGCCAGCAGACAACAGGTCGCCGGGACTGAAGCTTTCTTT. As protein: CASRQQVAGTEAFF. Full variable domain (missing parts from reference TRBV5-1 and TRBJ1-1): KAGVTQTPRYLIKTRGQQVTLSCSPISGHRSVSWYQQTPGQGLQFLFEYFSETQRNKGNFPGRFSGRQFSNSRSEMNVSTLELGDSALYLCASRQQVAGTEAFFGQGTRLTVV.

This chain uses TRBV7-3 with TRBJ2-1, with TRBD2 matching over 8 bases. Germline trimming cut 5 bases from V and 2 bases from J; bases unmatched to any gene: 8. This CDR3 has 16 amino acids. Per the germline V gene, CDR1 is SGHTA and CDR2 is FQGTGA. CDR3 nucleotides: TGTGCCAGCAGCCCAATAGCGGGAAAAGCCTACAATGAGCAGTTCTTC. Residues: CASSPIAGKAYNEQFF.

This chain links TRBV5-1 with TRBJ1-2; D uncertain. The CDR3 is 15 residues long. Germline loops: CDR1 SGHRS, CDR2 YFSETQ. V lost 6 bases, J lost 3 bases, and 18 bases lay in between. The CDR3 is CASKAGNQLYYGYTF. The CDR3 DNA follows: TGCGCCAGCAAGGCAGGTAACCAACTTTACTATGGCTACACCTTC.

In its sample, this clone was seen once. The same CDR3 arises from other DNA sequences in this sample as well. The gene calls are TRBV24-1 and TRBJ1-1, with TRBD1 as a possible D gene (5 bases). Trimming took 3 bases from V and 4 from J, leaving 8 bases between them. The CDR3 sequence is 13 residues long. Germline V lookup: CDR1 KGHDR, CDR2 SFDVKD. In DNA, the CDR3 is TGTGCCACCAGTGATCCCGGGGGCACTGAAGCTTTCTTT. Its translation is CATSDPGGTEAFF.

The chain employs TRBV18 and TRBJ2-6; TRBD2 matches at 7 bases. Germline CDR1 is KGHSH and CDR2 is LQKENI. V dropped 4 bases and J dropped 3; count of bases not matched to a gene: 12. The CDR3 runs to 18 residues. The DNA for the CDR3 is TGTGCCAGCTCACGATCCGGGACTATGCCGTTTGGGGCCAACGTCCTGACTTTC. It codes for CASSRSGTMPFGANVLTF.